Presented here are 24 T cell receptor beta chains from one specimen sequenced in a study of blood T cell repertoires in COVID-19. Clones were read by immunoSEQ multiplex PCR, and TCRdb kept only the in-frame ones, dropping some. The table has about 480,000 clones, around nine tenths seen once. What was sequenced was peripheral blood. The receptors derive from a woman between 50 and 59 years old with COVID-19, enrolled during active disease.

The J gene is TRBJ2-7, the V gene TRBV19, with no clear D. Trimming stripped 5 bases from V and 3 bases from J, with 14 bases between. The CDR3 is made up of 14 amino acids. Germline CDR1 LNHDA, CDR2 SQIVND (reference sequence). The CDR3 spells CASSRSSLNYEQYF. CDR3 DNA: TGTGCCAGTAGTCGGTCCTCCTTAAACTACGAGCAGTACTTC.

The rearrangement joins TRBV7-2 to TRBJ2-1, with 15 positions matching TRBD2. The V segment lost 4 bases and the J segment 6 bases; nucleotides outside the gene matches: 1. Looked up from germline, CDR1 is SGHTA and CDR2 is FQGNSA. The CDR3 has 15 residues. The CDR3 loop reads CASSWTSGGANEQFF. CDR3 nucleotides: TGTGCCAGCAGCTGGACTAGCGGGGGGGCCAATGAGCAGTTCTTC.

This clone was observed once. The CDR3 sequence: CASSPYIYSGSPLHF. CDR3 in DNA: TGTGCCAGCAGTCCTTACATATACAGCGGATCACCCCTCCACTTT. The chain couples TRBV28 to TRBJ1-6; D gene unclear. Germline assignment: CDR1 MDHEN and CDR2 SYDVKM. The CDR3 runs 15 residues. Between the trimmed V and J ends, which lost 5 bases and 10 bases, there was a span of 18 bases.

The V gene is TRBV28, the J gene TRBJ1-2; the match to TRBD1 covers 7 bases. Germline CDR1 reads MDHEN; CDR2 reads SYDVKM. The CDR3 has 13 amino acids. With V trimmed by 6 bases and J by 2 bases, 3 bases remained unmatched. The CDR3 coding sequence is TGTGCCAGCAGGCCGGGACAGAACTATGGCTACACCTTC. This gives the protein CASRPGQNYGYTF.

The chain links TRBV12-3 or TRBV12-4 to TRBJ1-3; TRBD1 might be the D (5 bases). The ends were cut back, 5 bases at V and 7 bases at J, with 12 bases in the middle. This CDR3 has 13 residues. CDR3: CASSADSRNTIYF. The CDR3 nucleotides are TGTGCCAGCAGTGCCGACAGCAGGAACACCATATATTTT.

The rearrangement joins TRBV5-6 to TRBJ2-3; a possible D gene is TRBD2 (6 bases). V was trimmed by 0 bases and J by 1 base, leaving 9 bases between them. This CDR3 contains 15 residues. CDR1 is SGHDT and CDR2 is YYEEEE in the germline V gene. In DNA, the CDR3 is TGTGCCAGCAGCTTGGTTGCTAGCGGCACAGATACGCAGTATTTT. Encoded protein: CASSLVASGTDTQYF.

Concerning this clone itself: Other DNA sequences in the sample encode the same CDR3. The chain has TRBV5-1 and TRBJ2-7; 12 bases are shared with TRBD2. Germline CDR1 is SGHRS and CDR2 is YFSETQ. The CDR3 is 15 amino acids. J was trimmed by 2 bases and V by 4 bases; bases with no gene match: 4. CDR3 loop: CASSPLAGGTYEQYF. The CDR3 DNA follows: TGCGCCAGCAGCCCACTAGCGGGAGGAACCTACGAGCAGTACTTC.

The CDR3 nucleotides read TGCGCCAGCAGCCAACTAGCGGGGGGTTTTGAAACAGATACGCAGTATTTT. It translates to CASSQLAGGFETDTQYF. The chain uses TRBV5-1 and TRBJ2-3; TRBD2 aligns across 12 bases. Trimming cost V 4 bases and J 3 bases; bases outside gene matches: 9. The CDR3 covers 17 residues. Germline V gene lookup returns CDR1 SGHRS and CDR2 YFSETQ.

The CDR3 DNA sequence: TGTGCCAGTACCCTAGATCGCGGGGCCAACGTCCTGACTTTC. Protein sequence: CASTLDRGANVLTF. V usage is TRBV19 and J usage is TRBJ2-6, with unresolved D. Looked up from germline, CDR1 is LNHDA and CDR2 is SQIVND (reference sequence). V shed 7 bases and J shed 4 bases, with 11 bases lying between them. This CDR3 region has 14 residues.

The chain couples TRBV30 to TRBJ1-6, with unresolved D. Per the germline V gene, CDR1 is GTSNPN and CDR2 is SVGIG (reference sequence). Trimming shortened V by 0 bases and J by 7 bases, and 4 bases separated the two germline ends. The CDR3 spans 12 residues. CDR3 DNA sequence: TGTGCCTGGAGTGTAGAGAATTCACCCCTCCACTTT. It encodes CAWSVENSPLHF.

The CDR3 DNA reads as TGTGCCAGCAGCCGACAGGGGAACGCTTCACCCCTCCACTTT. It encodes CASSRQGNASPLHF. The chain carries TRBV3-1 (or the pseudogene TRBV3-2) and TRBJ1-6, with TRBD1 identical over 8 bases. The CDR3 contains 14 residues. The germline CDR1 and CDR2 sequences are LGHDT and YNNKEL (reference sequence). V dropped 4 bases and J dropped 9; count of bases not matched to a gene: 5.

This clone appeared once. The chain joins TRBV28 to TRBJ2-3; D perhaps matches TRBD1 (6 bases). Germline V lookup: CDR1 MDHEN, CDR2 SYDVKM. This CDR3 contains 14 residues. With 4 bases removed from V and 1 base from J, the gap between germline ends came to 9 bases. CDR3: CASSSRTGTDTQYF. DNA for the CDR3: TGTGCCAGCAGTTCTCGGACAGGCACAGATACGCAGTATTTT.

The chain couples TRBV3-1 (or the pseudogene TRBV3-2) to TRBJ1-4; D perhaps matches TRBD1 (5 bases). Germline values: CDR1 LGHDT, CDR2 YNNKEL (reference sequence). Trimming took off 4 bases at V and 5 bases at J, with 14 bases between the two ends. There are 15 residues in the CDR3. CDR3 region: CASSLYSGGNEKLFF. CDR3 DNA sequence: TGTGCCAGCAGCCTTTATTCGGGGGGGAATGAAAAACTGTTTTTT.

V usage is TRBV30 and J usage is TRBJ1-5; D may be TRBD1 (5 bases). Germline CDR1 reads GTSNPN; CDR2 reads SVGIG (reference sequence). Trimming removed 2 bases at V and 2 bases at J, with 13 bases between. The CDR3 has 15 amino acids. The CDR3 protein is CAWSLDSSGNQPQHF. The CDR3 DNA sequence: TGTGCCTGGAGTCTCGACAGTAGTGGCAATCAGCCCCAGCATTTT.

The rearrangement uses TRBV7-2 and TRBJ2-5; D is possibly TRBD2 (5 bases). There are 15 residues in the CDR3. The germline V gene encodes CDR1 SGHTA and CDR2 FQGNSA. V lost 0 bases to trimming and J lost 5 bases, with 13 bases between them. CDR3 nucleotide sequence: TGTGCCAGCAGCTTAGCGGGGAGTCGCCCGGAGACCCAGTACTTC. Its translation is CASSLAGSRPETQYF.

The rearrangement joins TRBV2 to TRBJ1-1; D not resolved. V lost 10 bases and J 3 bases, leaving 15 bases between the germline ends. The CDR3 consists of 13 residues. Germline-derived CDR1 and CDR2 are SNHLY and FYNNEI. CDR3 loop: CATEVFTDTEAFF. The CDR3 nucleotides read TGTGCCACCGAGGTATTCACGGACACTGAAGCTTTCTTT.

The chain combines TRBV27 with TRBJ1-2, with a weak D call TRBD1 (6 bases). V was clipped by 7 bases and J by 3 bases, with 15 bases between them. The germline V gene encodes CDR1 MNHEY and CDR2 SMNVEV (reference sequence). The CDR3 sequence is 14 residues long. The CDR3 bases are TGTGCCAGCACTAGGACAGTTGGAGACTATGGCTACACCTTC. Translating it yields CASTRTVGDYGYTF.

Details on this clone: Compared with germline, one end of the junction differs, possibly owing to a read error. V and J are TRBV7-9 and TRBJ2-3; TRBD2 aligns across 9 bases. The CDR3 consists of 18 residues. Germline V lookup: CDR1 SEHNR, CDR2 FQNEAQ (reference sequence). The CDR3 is CASSFPSGTSRRADAQYF. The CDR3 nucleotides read TGTGCCAGCAGCTTCCCATCCGGGACTAGCAGGCGCGCAGATGCGCAGTATTTT.

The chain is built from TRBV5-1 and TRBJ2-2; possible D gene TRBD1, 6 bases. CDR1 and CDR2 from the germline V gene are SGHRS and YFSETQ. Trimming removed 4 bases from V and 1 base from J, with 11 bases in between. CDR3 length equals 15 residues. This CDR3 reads CASSDGQLNTGELFF. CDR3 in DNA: TGCGCCAGCAGCGACGGACAGCTGAACACCGGGGAGCTGTTTTTT.

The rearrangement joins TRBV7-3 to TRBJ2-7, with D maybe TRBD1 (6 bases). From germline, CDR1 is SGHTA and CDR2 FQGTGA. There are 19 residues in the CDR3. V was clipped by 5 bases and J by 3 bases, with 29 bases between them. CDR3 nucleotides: TGTGCCAGCAGCCGAACACGGGCAGGGGAATCACTAAGCTACTACGAGCAGTACTTC. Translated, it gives CASSRTRAGESLSYYEQYF.

The CDR3 region has the DNA TGTGCCAGCAGCCAAGCCCGAGGTAGCGGGGGACCTATTACGCAGTATTTT. As protein: CASSQARGSGGPITQYF. J is TRBJ2-3 and V is TRBV4-2, with 9 bases lining up with TRBD2. V lost 1 base and J lost 8; bases outside the gene matches: 13. Looked up from germline, CDR1 is LGHNA and CDR2 is YNFKEQ. The CDR3 is 17 amino acids.

In DNA form, the CDR3 reads TGTGCCAGCAGTGAACAGTTTAACACTGAAGCTTTCTTT. Its translation is CASSEQFNTEAFF. The chain joins TRBV2 to TRBJ1-1; D not certain. The CDR3 extends over 13 amino acids. V lost 2 bases and J lost 2, with 6 bases in between. CDR1 and CDR2 (germline): SNHLY, FYNNEI. The variable domain in full, completed from reference TRBV2 and TRBJ1-1, reads EPEVTQTPSHQVTQMGQEVILRCVPISNHLYFYWYRQILGQKVEFLVSFYNNEISEKSEIFDDQFSVERPDGSNFTLKIRSTKLEDSAMYFCASSEQFNTEAFFGQGTRLTVV.

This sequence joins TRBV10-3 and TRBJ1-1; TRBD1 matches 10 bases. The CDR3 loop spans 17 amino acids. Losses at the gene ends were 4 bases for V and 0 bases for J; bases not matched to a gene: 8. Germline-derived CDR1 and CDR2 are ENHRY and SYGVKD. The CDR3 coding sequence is TGTGCCATCAGTGGAGCGGGACAGGGGACCATGAACACTGAAGCTTTCTTT. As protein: CAISGAGQGTMNTEAFF.

The CDR3 DNA sequence: TGTGCCAGCAGTTCCCAAGCGGATACGCAGTATTTT. This codes for CASSSQADTQYF. The rearrangement links TRBV27 to TRBJ2-3; D ambiguous. The CDR3 totals 12 residues. Germline lookup yields CDR1 MNHEY and CDR2 SMNVEV (reference sequence). The V end lost 4 bases, the J end lost 6 bases, and 8 bases lay between the germline ends.